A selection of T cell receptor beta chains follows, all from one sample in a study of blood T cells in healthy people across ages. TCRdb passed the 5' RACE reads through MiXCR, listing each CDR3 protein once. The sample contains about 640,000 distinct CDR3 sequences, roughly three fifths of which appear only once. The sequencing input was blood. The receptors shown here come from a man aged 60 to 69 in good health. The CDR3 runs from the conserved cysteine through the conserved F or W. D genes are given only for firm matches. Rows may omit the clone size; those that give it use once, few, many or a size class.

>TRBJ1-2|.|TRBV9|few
TGTGCCAGCAGCGAGAGGTTCGGACAGTATGGCTACACCTTC
CASSERFGQYGYTF
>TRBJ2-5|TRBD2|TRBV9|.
TGTGCCAGCAGCGTAGGAGGAACCGCGGGGGAGCAGTACTTC
CASSVGGTAGEQYF
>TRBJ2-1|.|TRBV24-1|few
TGTGCCACCAGTGATTCCCCGTTCGCCAATGAGCAGTTCTTC
CATSDSPFANEQFF
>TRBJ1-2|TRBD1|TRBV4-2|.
TGTGCCAGCAGCCCAACACAGGACAGGCTTAACTATGGCTACACCTTC
CASSPTQDRLNYGYTF
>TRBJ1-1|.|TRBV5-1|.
TGCGCCAGCAGCTTGAGTATCGGGGGCCGGACTGAAGCTTTCTTT
CASSLSIGGRTEAFF
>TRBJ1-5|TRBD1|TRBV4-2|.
TGTGCCAGCAGCCAATGGACAGGGACCAATCAGCCCCAGCATTTT
CASSQWTGTNQPQHF
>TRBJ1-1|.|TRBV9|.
TGTGCCAGCAGCCCACCCGGGGGGCATACTGAAGCTTTCTTT
CASSPPGGHTEAFF
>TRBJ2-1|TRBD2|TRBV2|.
TGTGCCGGAAAGACTAGCGGGGGGTACAATGAGCAGTTCTTC
CAGKTSGGYNEQFF
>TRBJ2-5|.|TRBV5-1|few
TGCGCCAGCAGCTTACCGGCCGGAGGAGAGACCCAGTACTTC
CASSLPAGGETQYF
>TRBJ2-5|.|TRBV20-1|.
TGCAGTGCTCGACGGGGGACTGAGACCCAGTACTTC
CSARRGTETQYF
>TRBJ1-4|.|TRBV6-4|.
TGTGCCAGCAGTGACTCGACTATGGCAGGTGGCAAAAATGAAAAACTGTTTTTT
CASSDSTMAGGKNEKLFF
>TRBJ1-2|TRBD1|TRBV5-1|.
TGCGCCAGCAAGAGGGACAGGGATGCTCAAGGGGGCTACACCTTC
CASKRDRDAQGGYTF
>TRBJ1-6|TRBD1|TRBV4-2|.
TGTGCCAGCAGCTTAGACGCGACAGGGAATAATTCACCCCTCCACTTT
CASSLDATGNNSPLHF
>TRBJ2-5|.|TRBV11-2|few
TGTGCCAGCAGCTTATCTTTGGGGAGAGGGACAGAGACCCAGTACTTC
CASSLSLGRGTETQYF
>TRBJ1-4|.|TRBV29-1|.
TGCAGCGTGCGACAGATAAATGAAAAACTGTTTTTT
CSVRQINEKLFF
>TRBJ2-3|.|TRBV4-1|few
TGCGCCAGCAGCCAAGTAAGCGGGCGTTCAGATACGCAGTATTTT
CASSQVSGRSDTQYF
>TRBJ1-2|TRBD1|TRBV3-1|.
TGTGCCAGCAGCCTTCCCACGGGACAGGGAGGTGGCTACACCTTC
CASSLPTGQGGGYTF
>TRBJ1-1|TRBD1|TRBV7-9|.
TGTGCCAGCAGCCCGCCCGGGACAGGGAGGAACACTGAAGCTTTCTTT
CASSPPGTGRNTEAFF
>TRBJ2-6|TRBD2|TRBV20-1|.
TGCAGTGCGGCAAATAGCGGGCCGTTAAACTTCGGGGCCAACGTCCTGACTTTC
CSAANSGPLNFGANVLTF
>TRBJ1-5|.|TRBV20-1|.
TGCAGTGCTAGCCAGGACGGAATCTATAGCAATCAGCCCCAGCATTTT
CSASQDGIYSNQPQHF
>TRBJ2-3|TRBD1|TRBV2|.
TGTGCCGCCGGGGGGACAGGGGGCCCAGATACGCAGTATTTT
CAAGGTGGPDTQYF
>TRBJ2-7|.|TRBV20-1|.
TGCAGTGCCGGAAGGGACGTAGCTTCCTACGAGCAGTACTTC
CSAGRDVASYEQYF
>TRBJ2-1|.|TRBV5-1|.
TGCGCCAGCAGCTTGGCCATTAGCGAAACTCAGAATGAGCAGTTCTTC
CASSLAISETQNEQFF
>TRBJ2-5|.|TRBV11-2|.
TGTGCCAGCAGCGTAAACCAAGAGACCCAGTACTTC
CASSVNQETQYF
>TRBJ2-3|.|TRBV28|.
TGTGCCACCACTATGGGGGCAGATACGCAGTATTTT
CATTMGADTQYF
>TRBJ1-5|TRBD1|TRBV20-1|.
TGCAGTGCGACCGGCGGGGGACAGGGATCCCAGCCCCAGCATTTT
CSATGGGQGSQPQHF
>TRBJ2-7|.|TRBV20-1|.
TGCAGTGCCGCAAGTGCGGAATCGGACTACGAGCAGTACTTC
CSAASAESDYEQYF
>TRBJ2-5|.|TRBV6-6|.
TGTGCCAGCAATGGGTACGGAAGAGAAGAGACCCAGTACTTC
CASNGYGREETQYF
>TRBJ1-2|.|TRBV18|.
TGTGCCAGCTCACCTTCCCTTCAGGGTAACTATGGCTACACCTTC
CASSPSLQGNYGYTF